This entry is about one T cell receptor beta chain. Antigen unknown. Trimming shortened V by 0 bases and J by 7 bases, and 8 bases separated the two germline ends. The CDR3 loop spans 14 amino acids. Germline CDR1 and CDR2: SGDLS and YYNGEE. This entry is derived from a study of T cell responses to AZD1222 COVID-19 vaccine. The method was immunoSEQ multiplex PCR; TCRdb's version includes in-frame clones alone and lacks a portion of them. Here the sample spans under 150,000 clones, 80% to 90% being singletons. Study outcomes and limitations: The donors showed a predominance of white British ancestry and of females, with possible underestimation of clonal diversity. Mapped onto spike, vaccine-associated CD4 TCRs spanned it and were dominant at 160-218 and 743-854.

Sequences were derived from peripheral blood, sampled 28 days after the second AZD1222 dose. This clonotype originated in an adult who received the AZD1222 COVID-19 vaccine. The J gene is TRBJ1-6, the V gene TRBV9; no clear D. In DNA form, the CDR3 reads TGTGCCAGCAGCGTAGGGAATGTCAATTCACCCCTCCACTTT. Its protein product is CASSVGNVNSPLHF.